This record covers a single T cell receptor beta chain. It lacks a known antigen. No per-base quality is available; no much larger clone lies one base away. This sample is part of a study of T cell repertoires in cytomegalovirus infection (dated by TCRdb to between 2018 and 2020). About the study as a whole: Alongside well-studied HLA-B-restricted epitopes, the peptide stimulations were aimed at recently identified HLA-C-restricted CMV epitopes, whose presentation resists viral immunomodulation. Because public TCR beta signatures pointed to carriage of CMV infection together with the matching HLA type, the HLA type of each donor mattered for the analysis. Overall study outcomes, separate from this receptor: In the ex vivo response, HLA-C-restricted CMV-specific TCR beta clonotypes were dominant, and in two of eight donors the single most frequent clonotype came from this HLA-C-restricted group. In both this cohort and an independent cohort of some 350 donors, the cumulative frequency of public TCR beta family members distinguished carriers of CMV infection plus the relevant HLA type.

Read against the paper, the sample's treatment or condition label means: in vitro stimulation with specific CMV peptide epitopes to enrich CMV-specific T cells. The data were produced on an Illumina HiSeq 1500. The raw public reads went through TCRdb reprocessing: fastp at Q25, MiXCR clone calling, in-frame beta chains kept. CDR3 protein sequences are deduplicated, and each keeps its most common genes and DNA. The sample includes under 95,000 distinct CDR3 sequences, with roughly 44% observed a single time. The ten largest clonotypes hold approximately 93% of the sample. The CDR3 numbers 15 residues from cysteine through phenylalanine. Just the 45-base CDR3 DNA is kept, in frame starting at base 1. Taken from the germline V gene, the CDR1 and CDR2 loops are SGHVS and FNYEAQ. Deletion took 1 base off V and 2 bases off J, with a span of 9 bases between the germline ends.

Material: CD8+ T cells from cultured PBMCs, obtained from culture after CMV antigen stimulation. This receptor was taken from a human donor in good health (CMV status not recorded). Some clones in this sample may be carry-over from other donors' samples. The chain couples TRBV7-6 to TRBJ2-4; a confident D gene designation cannot be given. The CDR3 has the sequence CASSLGGASKNIQYF. The nucleotide sequence reads TGTGCCAGCAGCTTAGGCGGCGCCTCCAAAAACATTCAGTACTTC.